These 27 T cell receptor beta chains came from one sample sequenced in a study of CD8 T cells in ankylosing spondylitis. TCRdb ran MiXCR on the 5' RACE reads and lists one entry per CDR3 protein. The sample has a few hundred thousand distinct CDR3 sequences; around 10% are singletons. Sequences were obtained from blood, either unsorted or a sorted T cell fraction (not recorded which). These TCRs come from a female donor with ankylosing spondylitis or in good health (not recorded which).

The table lists this clonotype with a few counts. This chain uses TRBV12-3 or TRBV12-4 with TRBJ2-5; D is unresolved. Trimming cost V 7 bases and J 0 bases, with 9 bases left between them. The CDR3 runs 13 residues. In DNA, the CDR3 is TGTGCCAGCAACCTACTGCACCAAGAGACCCAGTACTTC. Translation: CASNLLHQETQYF.

This clonotype was picked up a small number of times. The chain combines TRBV19 with TRBJ1-4; D unclear. CDR1 is LNHDA, CDR2 SQIVND, per germline (reference sequence). Between the trimmed V and J ends, which lost 11 bases and 3 bases, there was a span of 16 bases. The CDR3 consists of 14 residues. CDR3 region: CAVSPGRANEKLFF. For the CDR3, the DNA is TGTGCCGTCTCGCCGGGGAGGGCTAATGAAAAACTGTTTTTT.

The CDR3 DNA is TGTGCCAGCAGCCCTAAAGCGGATGAGCAGTTCTTC. Its protein product is CASSPKADEQFF. The V and J genes are TRBV5-5 and TRBJ2-1, with TRBD2 as a possible D gene (5 bases). Germline V gene data show CDR1 as SGHKS and CDR2 as YYEKEE (reference sequence). CDR3 size: 12 residues. Trimming pared 4 bases from V and 8 bases from J, leaving 10 bases between. The variable domain in full, completed from reference TRBV5-5 and TRBJ2-1, reads DAGVTQSPTHLIKTRGQQVTLRCSPISGHKSVSWYQQVLGQGPQFIFQYYEKEERGRGNFPDRFSARQFPNYSSELNVNALLLGDSALYLCASSPKADEQFFGPGTRLTVL.

The chain couples TRBV28 to TRBJ1-2, with 9 bases identical to TRBD1. V dropped 2 bases and J dropped 3; count of bases not matched to a gene: 4. The CDR3 extends over 15 amino acids. Germline loops: CDR1 MDHEN, CDR2 SYDVKM. CDR3 nucleotide sequence: TGTGCCAGCAGTTTAAACAGGGGGCGCGACTATGGCTACACCTTC. This translates into CASSLNRGRDYGYTF.

This chain connects TRBV5-1 to TRBJ2-3, with a weak D call TRBD2 (5 bases). This CDR3 comprises 16 residues. CDR1 and CDR2 (germline): SGHRS, YFSETQ. Trimming removed 3 bases at V and 0 bases at J, with 14 bases between. The CDR3: CASSSGISTSTDTQYF. The CDR3 DNA is TGCGCCAGCAGCTCGGGGATTAGCACTAGCACAGATACGCAGTATTTT.

This clonotype was seen repeatedly, ten times or more. The chain carries TRBV20-1 and TRBJ1-1, with 8 bases that match TRBD1. Germline V gene sequence: CDR1 DFQATT, CDR2 SNEGSKA (reference sequence). With 2 bases clipped from V and 0 bases from J, the junction kept 8 bases outside the gene matches. The CDR3 is 16 residues long. This CDR3 reads CSARQGAGAMNTEAFF. The CDR3 DNA reads as TGCAGTGCTAGACAGGGGGCCGGTGCTATGAACACTGAAGCTTTCTTT.

This clonotype was observed a handful of times. The chain has TRBV4-3 and TRBJ1-1; 8 bases agree with TRBD1. This CDR3 comprises 17 residues. J lost 5 bases, V lost 0 bases, and 11 bases had no gene match. Germline V gene lookup returns CDR1 LGHNA and CDR2 YSLEER. CDR3 DNA: TGCGCCAGCAGCCAAGATACCCTGGCAGGGGGCGGTACTGAAGCTTTCTTT. Translation gives CASSQDTLAGGGTEAFF.

The sample holds many counts of this clonotype. The V call is TRBV7-2, the J call TRBJ2-1; D gene uncertain. The CDR3 runs to 14 residues. The germline V and J ends were trimmed by 1 base and 5 bases, with 9 bases remaining between them. Germline CDR1 and CDR2: SGHTA and FQGNSA. The CDR3 DNA is TGTGCCAGCAGCTTAGAGAGGAGTCACAATGAGCAGTTCTTC. Its translation: CASSLERSHNEQFF.

The table lists this clonotype with a few counts. The chain uses TRBV3-1 and TRBJ1-1, with D possibly TRBD1 on 6 matching bases. This CDR3 region has 14 residues. The germline V and J ends were trimmed by 3 bases and 4 bases, with 12 bases remaining between them. Germline lookup yields CDR1 LGHDT and CDR2 YNNKEL (reference sequence). This CDR3 is CASSHARGGTEAFF. The CDR3 DNA sequence: TGTGCCAGCAGCCATGCACGAGGGGGCACTGAAGCTTTCTTT.

This clonotype was observed at least ten times. The chain carries TRBV5-1 and TRBJ2-1, with 7 bases aligning to TRBD2. This CDR3 is built from 13 residues. V was pared by 5 bases and J by 12 bases, with 11 bases of the junction left unmatched. The V gene's germline CDR1 is SGHRS and CDR2 YFSETQ. CDR3 DNA: TGCGCCAGCAGTTACCCGGGAGGTCAAGGGCAGTTCTTC. Translation: CASSYPGGQGQFF.

The chain couples TRBV18 to TRBJ1-1; no clear D. The CDR3 totals 15 residues. V was clipped by 3 bases and J by 0 bases, with 11 bases between them. CDR1 KGHSH and CDR2 LQKENI come from the germline V gene. CDR3 sequence: CASSPDGQVNTEAFF. The CDR3 coding sequence is TGTGCCAGCTCACCGGACGGGCAGGTGAACACTGAAGCTTTCTTT.

This clonotype was counted at least ten times. The chain recombines TRBV7-2 with TRBJ1-1; the D is unclear. Germline V gene sequence: CDR1 SGHTA, CDR2 FQGNSA. The CDR3 is made up of 14 amino acids. Trimming removed 0 bases from V and 5 bases from J, with 10 bases in between. The CDR3 sequence: CASSLALGRTEAFF. DNA of the CDR3: TGTGCCAGCAGCTTAGCTCTTGGTCGAACTGAAGCTTTCTTT. The full variable domain, with the rest looked up from reference TRBV7-2 and TRBJ1-1, is GAGVSQSPSNKVTEKGKDVELRCDPISGHTALYWYRQSLGQGLEFLIYFQGNSAPDKSGLPSDRFSAERTGGSVSTLTIQRTQQEDSAVYLCASSLALGRTEAFFGQGTRLTVV.

This clonotype was recorded a few times. V gene TRBV6-1 combines with J gene TRBJ2-2, with 14 positions matching TRBD2. The germline V gene encodes CDR1 MNHNS and CDR2 SASEGT. The V gene end was trimmed by 4 bases and the J gene end by 8 bases; junction bases not matched to a gene: 3. CDR3 length: 15 amino acids. The chain's CDR3 is CASSGLAGGTGELFF. The CDR3 DNA reads as TGTGCCAGCAGTGGACTAGCGGGAGGGACAGGGGAGCTGTTTTTT.

This clonotype was recorded at least ten times. At one boundary the junction diverges from the germline segment, which might be a read error. This chain connects TRBV10-3 to TRBJ2-2, with D maybe TRBD2 (7 bases). This CDR3 has 14 residues. The germline V gene has CDR1 ENHRY and CDR2 SYGVKD. The CDR3 loop is CAIREPGGPGELFF. DNA of the CDR3: TGTGCCATCCGTGAACCCGGGGGGCCGGGGGAGCTGTTTTTT.

This sequence joins TRBV27 and TRBJ2-7; 10 bases align to TRBD1. Germline loops: CDR1 MNHEY, CDR2 SMNVEV (reference sequence). CDR3 length equals 13 residues. The trim removed 7 bases at V and 2 bases at J, leaving 2 bases unmatched. CDR3 loop: CASKDRGAYEQYF. For the CDR3, the DNA is TGTGCCAGCAAGGACAGGGGGGCCTACGAGCAGTACTTC.

This clonotype was observed at least ten times. The chain uses TRBV4-3 and TRBJ2-7, with TRBD1 identical over 8 bases. This CDR3 region has 17 residues. Germline V lookup: CDR1 LGHNA, CDR2 YSLEER. V lost 0 bases to trimming and J lost 6 bases; unmatched junction nucleotides: 13. The CDR3 spells CASSQDPQGATPIEQYF. CDR3 sequence (DNA): TGCGCCAGCAGCCAAGATCCTCAGGGGGCAACTCCAATCGAGCAGTACTTC.

This clonotype was seen repeatedly, ten times or more. J is TRBJ2-3 and V is TRBV5-1, with 7 positions matching TRBD2. Germline assignment: CDR1 SGHRS and CDR2 YFSETQ. This CDR3 region has 17 residues. V dropped 2 bases and J dropped 0; count of bases not matched to a gene: 9. CDR3 bases: TGCGCCAGCAGCTTACCTAGCGGAACAAAGAGCACAGATACGCAGTATTTT. Residues: CASSLPSGTKSTDTQYF.

Many counts were recorded for this clonotype. The chain couples TRBV9 to TRBJ2-3, with a weak D call TRBD1 (5 bases). V lost 4 bases to trimming and J lost 4 bases, with 16 bases between them. The CDR3 extends over 15 amino acids. Germline CDR1 and CDR2: SGDLS and YYNGEE. The CDR3 protein is CASSLQGNSADTQYF. In DNA form, the CDR3 reads TGTGCCAGCAGCCTGCAGGGTAATAGTGCAGATACGCAGTATTTT.

In the case of this clonotype: With a much larger clone just one base away, this may be a read error. This CDR3 reads CSVRTHTSGRPGEQYF. The DNA of the CDR3 is TGCAGCGTGCGTACCCATACTAGCGGGAGACCGGGAGAGCAGTACTTC. The chain joins TRBV29-1 to TRBJ2-7; 11 bases match TRBD2. This CDR3 spans 16 amino acids. Germline loops: CDR1 SQVTM, CDR2 ANQGSEA. The J segment lost 7 bases and the V segment lost 6 bases, leaving 17 bases of the junction unmatched.

The rearrangement links TRBV6-1 to TRBJ1-5; the D gene is possibly TRBD1 (5 bases). The CDR3 extends over 13 amino acids. CDR1 MNHNS and CDR2 SASEGT come from the germline V gene. Trimming took off 6 bases at V and 5 bases at J, with 11 bases between the two ends. The CDR3 nucleotides are TGTGCCAGCAGAGCGCCGGGGGATCAGCCCCAGCATTTT. It codes for CASRAPGDQPQHF.

This clonotype was observed at least ten times. The V gene is TRBV20-1, the J gene TRBJ1-1; no firm D call. The CDR3 is made up of 14 amino acids. Between the trimmed V and J ends, which lost 3 bases and 0 bases, there was a span of 11 bases. The germline V gene has CDR1 DFQATT and CDR2 SNEGSKA (reference sequence). The CDR3 DNA follows: TGCAGTGCTAGGGCGACCGATATGAACACTGAAGCTTTCTTT. It specifies CSARATDMNTEAFF.

This clonotype was recorded once. The gene calls are TRBV9 and TRBJ1-4, with D tentatively TRBD1 (5 bases). This CDR3 comprises 15 residues. The germline V gene has CDR1 SGDLS and CDR2 YYNGEE. Trimming left V 0 bases short and J 5 bases short, with 11 bases between. As DNA, the CDR3 is TGTGCCAGCAGCGTAGCCGCCAGGGAGAATGAAAAACTGTTTTTT. It encodes CASSVAARENEKLFF.

The chain links TRBV12-3 or TRBV12-4 to TRBJ2-5; possible D gene TRBD2, 6 bases. V was cut by 5 bases and J by 5 bases, with 18 bases left in between. This CDR3 spans 15 amino acids. The CDR3 DNA reads as TGTGCCAGCAGTCCCGGGACGTCTGGAGGGGAGACCCAGTACTTC. It codes for CASSPGTSGGETQYF.

This clonotype showed up many times. The J gene is TRBJ2-2, the V gene TRBV5-1; D gene ambiguous. Trimming removed 3 bases at V and 0 bases at J, with 9 bases between. The CDR3 is 15 amino acids. Per the germline V gene, CDR1 is SGHRS and CDR2 is YFSETQ. The CDR3: CASSSNTANTGELFF. CDR3 sequence (DNA): TGCGCCAGCAGCTCAAACACAGCGAACACCGGGGAGCTGTTTTTT.

The rearrangement links TRBV12-3 or TRBV12-4 to TRBJ2-7, with 12 bases identical to TRBD2. The CDR3 is 16 amino acids. V dropped 8 bases and J dropped 3; count of bases not matched to a gene: 11. DNA of the CDR3: TGTGCCAGCGCTGGGACACTAGCGGGGGGTTTCTACGAGCAGTACTTC. Its translation: CASAGTLAGGFYEQYF.

The gene calls are TRBV12-3 or TRBV12-4 and TRBJ2-3; D perhaps matches TRBD2 (6 bases). The ends were cut back, 8 bases at V and 10 bases at J, with 19 bases in the middle. This CDR3 is 13 amino acids long. The CDR3 nucleotides are TGTGCCAGCTTAATAGCATCCGGGAGAGCGCAGTATTTT. Its translation is CASLIASGRAQYF.

There are many counts of this clonotype. The chain joins TRBV5-1 to TRBJ2-1; D may be TRBD2 (6 bases). This CDR3 region has 14 residues. Per the germline V gene, CDR1 is SGHRS and CDR2 is YFSETQ. Trimming took off 4 bases at V and 2 bases at J, with 10 bases between the two ends. CDR3 DNA sequence: TGCGCCAGCAGCATAGCGGAGACCTACAATGAGCAGTTCTTC. This translates into CASSIAETYNEQFF.